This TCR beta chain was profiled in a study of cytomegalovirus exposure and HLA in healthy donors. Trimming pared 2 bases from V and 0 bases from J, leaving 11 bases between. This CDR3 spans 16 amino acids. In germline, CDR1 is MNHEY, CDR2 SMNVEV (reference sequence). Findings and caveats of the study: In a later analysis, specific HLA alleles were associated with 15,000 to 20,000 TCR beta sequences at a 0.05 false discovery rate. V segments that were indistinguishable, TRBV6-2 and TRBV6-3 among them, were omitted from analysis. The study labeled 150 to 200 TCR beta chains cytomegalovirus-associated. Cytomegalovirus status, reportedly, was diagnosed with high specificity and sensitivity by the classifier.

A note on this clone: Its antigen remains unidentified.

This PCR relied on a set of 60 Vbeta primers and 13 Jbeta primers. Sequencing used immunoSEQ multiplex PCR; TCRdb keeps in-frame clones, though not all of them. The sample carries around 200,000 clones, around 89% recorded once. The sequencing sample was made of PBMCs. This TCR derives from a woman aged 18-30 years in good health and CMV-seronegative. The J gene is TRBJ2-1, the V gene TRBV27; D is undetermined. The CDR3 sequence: CASSLSLISSYNEQFF. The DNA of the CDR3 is TGTGCCAGCAGTTTAAGTCTCATTAGCTCCTACAATGAGCAGTTCTTC.